These T cell receptor beta chains were read from a single sample in a study of blood T cells in healthy people across ages. TCRdb re-called the 5' RACE reads through MiXCR, storing one row per CDR3 protein. The sample contains about 640,000 distinct CDR3 sequences, roughly 31% of which appear only once. Sequenced: blood. The receptors come from a woman of 80 years or more in good health. Both conserved end residues are part of each CDR3. Each record gives: CDR3 DNA, CDR3 protein, V gene, D gene, J gene, clone size. The D gene is left open where the match is weak. Some rows have no size entry. The others give once, few or many, or a class for an expanded clone.

DNA: TGTGCCAGCAGTTTCGATAGACAGAACACTGAAGCTTTCTTT
CDR3: CASSFDRQNTEAFF
V: TRBV27
D: -
J: TRBJ1-1
size: few

DNA: TGTGCCTGGATCCCGGAGGGATCCATAGTCCCTTCCTTCTATGGCTACACCTTC
CDR3: CAWIPEGSIVPSFYGYTF
V: TRBV30
D: -
J: TRBJ1-2
size: few

DNA: TGTGCCAGCAGCTTAGCGGCGGGAGCAAACGAGCAGTACTTC
CDR3: CASSLAAGANEQYF
V: TRBV7-2
D: TRBD2
J: TRBJ2-7
size: -

DNA: TGCAGTGCTAGGACCGGGACAGGGAGATCGGGTGAGCAGTTCTTC
CDR3: CSARTGTGRSGEQFF
V: TRBV20-1
D: TRBD1
J: TRBJ2-1
size: many

DNA: TGTGCCAGCAGGAGGACTAGCATCGGGACCCAGTACTTC
CDR3: CASRRTSIGTQYF
V: TRBV6-1
D: TRBD2
J: TRBJ2-5
size: -

DNA: TGTGCCAGCAGCGTCTCTCCCGGAGCGGGAACCGGGGAGCTGTTTTTT
CDR3: CASSVSPGAGTGELFF
V: TRBV9
D: TRBD2
J: TRBJ2-2
size: few

DNA: TGCGCCAGCAGCCTCGGGGTAATTGGGGACGAGCAGTACTTC
CDR3: CASSLGVIGDEQYF
V: TRBV4-1
D: -
J: TRBJ2-7
size: many

DNA: TGCGCCAGCAGCCAAGCTTGGGGCAGGCACACCTACGAGCAGTACTTC
CDR3: CASSQAWGRHTYEQYF
V: TRBV12-3/TRBV12-4
D: -
J: TRBJ2-7
size: -

DNA: TGTGCCAGCTCTGGGGGAGGGAGTCAGCCCCAGCATTTT
CDR3: CASSGGGSQPQHF
V: TRBV18
D: -
J: TRBJ1-5
size: few

DNA: TGTGCCAGCAGTTACGGGCGGTTCGAATACACAGATACGCAGTATTTT
CDR3: CASSYGRFEYTDTQYF
V: TRBV6-5
D: -
J: TRBJ2-3
size: many

DNA: TGCAGTGCTAGTCCGGGGACTAGCGGGAGTGATGTACAGTTCTTC
CDR3: CSASPGTSGSDVQFF
V: TRBV20-1
D: TRBD2
J: TRBJ2-1
size: -

DNA: TGTGCCAGCAGCCCGATAAGGGGGACAGGGTCTGGGGCCAACGTCCTGACTTTC
CDR3: CASSPIRGTGSGANVLTF
V: TRBV7-6
D: TRBD1
J: TRBJ2-6
size: many

DNA: TGTGCCAGCAGCTTAGAGGGAGGTATCGGGGAGCTGTTTTTT
CDR3: CASSLEGGIGELFF
V: TRBV7-2
D: -
J: TRBJ2-2
size: few

DNA: TGTGCCTGGAACGTCGGGACAGGGGAAGCTTTCTTT
CDR3: CAWNVGTGEAFF
V: TRBV30
D: TRBD1
J: TRBJ1-1
size: -

DNA: TGTGCCACCAGCAGAGTTGGCGGCTGGCATGAGCAGTTCTTC
CDR3: CATSRVGGWHEQFF
V: TRBV15
D: -
J: TRBJ2-1
size: many

DNA: TGCAGTGCCCCCAGGGATAACTATGGCTACACCTTC
CDR3: CSAPRDNYGYTF
V: TRBV20-1
D: -
J: TRBJ1-2
size: few

DNA: TGTGCCAGCAGCTCACGGGGACTAGCGGGAGGTCAGGAGCAGTTCTTC
CDR3: CASSSRGLAGGQEQFF
V: TRBV7-2
D: TRBD2
J: TRBJ2-1
size: -

DNA: TGTGCCTGGAGGAACAGGGAGGACACTGAAGCTTTCTTT
CDR3: CAWRNREDTEAFF
V: TRBV30
D: -
J: TRBJ1-1
size: few

DNA: TGCGCCAGCAGCCAGGATCGGGAGACCCAGTTCTTC
CDR3: CASSQDRETQFF
V: TRBV4-1
D: -
J: TRBJ2-1
size: -

DNA: TGTGCCAGCAGGAGATTAGCGGAAGAGACCCAGTACTTC
CDR3: CASRRLAEETQYF
V: TRBV6-5
D: -
J: TRBJ2-5
size: many

DNA: TGCAGCGTCCTCGAGGGGGCCCTTAATTCACCCCTCCACTTT
CDR3: CSVLEGALNSPLHF
V: TRBV29-1
D: TRBD1
J: TRBJ1-6
size: -

DNA: TGTGCCACAGGGACTGGCACGTCCGCCGGGGAGCTGTTTTTT
CDR3: CATGTGTSAGELFF
V: TRBV6-2/TRBV6-3
D: -
J: TRBJ2-2
size: -

DNA: TGCGCCAGCAGCATTCAGACTAACACTGAAGCTTTCTTT
CDR3: CASSIQTNTEAFF
V: TRBV5-1
D: -
J: TRBJ1-1
size: -

DNA: TGCAGTGCTAAAGGGAAAGGGACATCTAATTCACCCCTCCACTTT
CDR3: CSAKGKGTSNSPLHF
V: TRBV20-1
D: -
J: TRBJ1-6
size: -

DNA: TGTGCCAGCAGCTTGAACGGACAGGGCTGGGAGACCCAGTACTTC
CDR3: CASSLNGQGWETQYF
V: TRBV5-5
D: TRBD1
J: TRBJ2-5
size: many

DNA: TGTGCCACCAGCGGTCCAAGGGGCACTGGGGCCAACGTCCTGACTTTC
CDR3: CATSGPRGTGANVLTF
V: TRBV15
D: -
J: TRBJ2-6
size: many

DNA: TGTGCCAGCAGCCCGTTTATGGTGAGCACAGATACGCAGTATTTT
CDR3: CASSPFMVSTDTQYF
V: TRBV7-8
D: -
J: TRBJ2-3
size: many

DNA: TGCGCCAGCAGCCAAGATTCCGGCCGAACCTACGAGCAGTACTTC
CDR3: CASSQDSGRTYEQYF
V: TRBV4-1
D: -
J: TRBJ2-7
size: once

DNA: TGTGCCAGCAGCTTAGAACTAGCGGGGGACCACGGTGAGCAGTTCTTC
CDR3: CASSLELAGDHGEQFF
V: TRBV11-2
D: TRBD2
J: TRBJ2-1
size: few

DNA: TGTGCCAGCAGCACCGGACCCGAGTACACAGATACGCAGTATTTT
CDR3: CASSTGPEYTDTQYF
V: TRBV9
D: -
J: TRBJ2-3
size: many

DNA: TGTGCCAGCAGCCACTACAGGGGGCTCTACAATGAGCAGTTCTTC
CDR3: CASSHYRGLYNEQFF
V: TRBV3-1
D: TRBD1
J: TRBJ2-1
size: many

DNA: TGCAGTGCTAGGGGGGACCGCCGGGCCACCGGGGAGCTGTTTTTT
CDR3: CSARGDRRATGELFF
V: TRBV20-1
D: -
J: TRBJ2-2
size: -

DNA: TGTGCCAGCAGCTTAGTTGTACAGGTAGAGACCCAGTACTTC
CDR3: CASSLVVQVETQYF
V: TRBV7-9
D: -
J: TRBJ2-5
size: -

DNA: TGTGCCAGCAGCTTGGAAGGTGACAGTAGACAAGAGACCCAGTACTTC
CDR3: CASSLEGDSRQETQYF
V: TRBV5-8
D: -
J: TRBJ2-5
size: many

DNA: TGTGCCAGCTCACCCGAAGTTCTGGACAGGGTGAACACCGGGGAGCTGTTTTTT
CDR3: CASSPEVLDRVNTGELFF
V: TRBV18
D: TRBD1
J: TRBJ2-2
size: -

DNA: TGTGCCAGCAGCCACCGGACAGGGGGTGGCTACGAGCAGTACTTC
CDR3: CASSHRTGGGYEQYF
V: TRBV5-7
D: TRBD1
J: TRBJ2-7
size: many

DNA: TGCAGTGCTAGAAGTCAGGGAGTAGATGAAAAACTGTTTTTT
CDR3: CSARSQGVDEKLFF
V: TRBV20-1
D: -
J: TRBJ1-4
size: few